This TCR beta chain came from a study of blood T cells in healthy people across ages. Broader study findings: Naive CD4+ cells and diversity were both higher in long-lived donors than in aged donors.

A sample-barcoded 5' primer and a J-beta primer mix were used in a second PCR of roughly 6 to 12 cycles. MiXCR, applied by TCRdb to the 5' RACE reads, yields one record per CDR3 protein. The sample lists more than 700,000 distinct CDR3 sequences, about 42% occurring once. In germline, CDR1 is KGHSH, CDR2 LQKENI. CDR3 length equals 14 residues. The V gene lost 6 bases and the J gene lost 7 bases, with 18 bases spanning the gap. Concerning this clonotype: Its matching antigen is unknown.

This chain connects TRBV18 to TRBJ2-5; weak D call: TRBD1 (6 bases). Sequences were obtained from blood. The sequence came from a man older than 75 in good health. The CDR3 DNA follows: TGTGCCAGCTCCCCAAGGGACAACCGGGGGACCCAGTACTTC. Translated, it gives CASSPRDNRGTQYF.